One and the same sample provided the 14 T cell receptor beta chains below, sequenced in a study of blood T cell repertoires in COVID-19. Sequencing was performed with immunoSEQ multiplex PCR; in TCRdb, only in-frame clones are kept and a portion is missing. The sample records some 160,000 clones, about four fifths being singletons. Material: peripheral blood. The source of these receptors is a man in his 70s with active or convalescent COVID-19.

The V and J genes are TRBV4-3 and TRBJ1-1, with 7 bases fitting TRBD1. From germline, CDR1 is LGHNA and CDR2 YSLEER. The CDR3 loop spans 14 amino acids. V trimming: 0 bases; J trimming: 3 bases; junction bases outside the gene matches: 1. The CDR3 DNA reads TGCGCCAGCAGCCAAGAGACAGGGTACACTGAAGCTTTCTTT. Its protein product is CASSQETGYTEAFF.

The V gene is TRBV25-1, the J gene TRBJ1-1, with a tentative D call TRBD1 (6 bases). The germline V gene encodes CDR1 MGHDK and CDR2 SYGVNS. Trimming left V 6 bases short and J 3 bases short, with 26 bases between. CDR3 length equals 18 residues. CDR3 coding DNA: TGTGCCAGCAGGCCGTCTTTATGGGGCAGGGGTTCGCACACTGAAGCTTTCTTT. It encodes CASRPSLWGRGSHTEAFF.

This clone was counted once. The chain employs TRBV5-6 and TRBJ1-2; 10 nucleotides align to TRBD1. V lost 5 bases and J lost 7; bases outside the gene matches: 8. CDR1 is SGHDT and CDR2 is YYEEEE in the germline V gene. The CDR3 is made up of 14 amino acids. The CDR3 region has the DNA TGTGCCAGCAGTTTCGACAGGGGGCCAGGTGGCTACACCTTC. Amino acids: CASSFDRGPGGYTF.

J is TRBJ2-1 and V is TRBV10-2, with 7 positions matching TRBD2. Germline V gene sequence: CDR1 WSHSY, CDR2 SAAADI. This CDR3 has 14 amino acids. The J segment lost 2 bases and the V segment lost 7 bases, leaving 5 bases of the junction unmatched. CDR3 protein: CASNSGPAYNEQFF. CDR3 coding DNA: TGCGCCAGCAATAGCGGGCCAGCCTACAATGAGCAGTTCTTC.

This clone has just one count. The chain couples TRBV5-6 to TRBJ2-3; D gene ambiguous. With 3 bases removed from V and 6 bases from J, the gap between germline ends came to 14 bases. This CDR3 is built from 14 residues. Germline lookup yields CDR1 SGHDT and CDR2 YYEEEE. DNA of the CDR3: TGTGCCAGCAGCTCGACGTCAGGCCCCGATACGCAGTATTTT. This gives the protein CASSSTSGPDTQYF. The full variable domain, completed using reference TRBV5-6 and TRBJ2-3, is DAGVTQSPTHLIKTRGQQVTLRCSPKSGHDTVSWYQQALGQGPQFIFQYYEEEERQRGNFPDRFSGHQFPNYSSELNVNALLLGDSALYLCASSSTSGPDTQYFGPGTRLTVL.

The chain is built from TRBV5-1 and TRBJ2-3, with TRBD2 matching over 9 bases. Unmatched junction bases numbered 19, after V lost 7 bases and J lost 13 bases. Germline CDR1 and CDR2: SGHRS and YFSETQ. This CDR3 spans 15 amino acids. The CDR3 reads CASGEGTSFPHQEYF. The CDR3 DNA reads as TGCGCCAGCGGGGAGGGGACTAGCTTTCCGCACCAAGAGTATTTT.

The chain is built from TRBV6-5 and TRBJ2-1; D is perhaps TRBD2 (5 bases). The CDR3 contains 15 residues. Trimming cost V 0 bases and J 4 bases, with 10 bases left between them. From germline, CDR1 is MNHEY and CDR2 SVGAGI. The CDR3 nucleotides are TGTGCCAGCAGTTACTCGGGGAGACCTTACAATGAGCAGTTCTTC. It yields the protein CASSYSGRPYNEQFF.

J is TRBJ1-2 and V is TRBV6-2 or TRBV6-3, with D uncertain. This CDR3 comprises 14 residues. CDR1 MNHEY and CDR2 SVGEGT come from the germline V gene. V was shortened by 4 bases and J by 5 bases, with 14 bases between the two germline ends. The CDR3 DNA is TGTGCCAGCAGTTCTAGAGGGTCCCCTTATGGCTACACCTTC. The encoded protein is CASSSRGSPYGYTF.

The CDR3 DNA sequence: TGTGCCAGCAGCCTATCGGAAGCGGAAGAGACCCAGTACTTC. Its translation is CASSLSEAEETQYF. The chain recombines TRBV3-1 (or the pseudogene TRBV3-2) with TRBJ2-5, with D perhaps matching TRBD2 (5 bases). Trimming pared 4 bases from V and 3 bases from J, leaving 12 bases between. The CDR3 covers 14 residues. CDR1 is LGHDT and CDR2 is YNNKEL in the germline V gene (reference sequence).

The genes are TRBV11-2 and TRBJ2-3; TRBD1 agrees at 7 bases. CDR1 SGHAT and CDR2 FQNNGV come from the germline V gene. V lost 1 base to trimming and J lost 5 bases; unmatched junction nucleotides: 9. The CDR3 length is 16 residues. This CDR3 reads CASSLAPGTAQDTQYF. Here the CDR3 DNA reads TGTGCCAGCAGCTTAGCGCCTGGGACAGCCCAAGATACGCAGTATTTT.

This chain uses TRBV21-1 with TRBJ2-3; the table's D call, TRBD2, has no DNA check behind it. TRBV21-1 is a listed pseudogene. The CDR3 consists of 15 residues. In nucleotides, the CDR3 is TGTGCCAGCAGCAAAGGAGAGGCTAGCACAGATACGCAGTATTTT. Its protein is CASSKGEASTDTQYF.

In its sample, this clone was seen a few times. The chain combines TRBV2 with TRBJ2-7; 7 bases fit TRBD2. Germline V lookup: CDR1 SNHLY, CDR2 FYNNEI. V lost 2 bases and J lost 10; bases outside the gene matches: 5. The CDR3 extends over 12 amino acids. The CDR3 bases are TGTGCCAGCAGTGAACGCGGGGGACGACAGTACTTC. It is translated as CASSERGGRQYF. Filled out from reference TRBV2 and TRBJ2-7, the complete variable domain reads EPEVTQTPSHQVTQMGQEVILRCVPISNHLYFYWYRQILGQKVEFLVSFYNNEISEKSEIFDDQFSVERPDGSNFTLKIRSTKLEDSAMYFCASSERGGRQYFGPGTRLTVT.

J is TRBJ2-1 and V is TRBV29-1, with 14 bases matching TRBD2. V trimming: 3 bases; J trimming: 1 base; junction bases outside the gene matches: 5. The CDR3 length is 17 residues. The V gene's germline CDR1 is SQVTM and CDR2 ANQGSEA. In nucleotides, the CDR3 is TGCAGCGTTGATGGGACTAGCGGGAGTAGGTCCTACAATGAGCAGTTCTTC. Its protein product is CSVDGTSGSRSYNEQFF.

This clone was seen only once. The J gene is TRBJ2-5, the V gene TRBV5-1; perhaps TRBD2 as D (6 bases). Looked up from germline, CDR1 is SGHRS and CDR2 is YFSETQ. The V end lost 0 bases, the J end lost 7 bases, and 13 bases lay between the germline ends. This CDR3 contains 14 residues. The CDR3 sequence: CASSLAERGGTQYF. Here the CDR3 DNA reads TGCGCCAGCAGCTTGGCCGAGAGGGGAGGGACCCAGTACTTC.